This TCR beta chain was sequenced in a study of tumor-infiltrating lymphocytes in primary liver carcinoma. Study background: Sequencing of the samples generated roughly 3.65 to 7.5 million productive TCRbeta reads, with similar yields across tissue types.

Study outcomes and limitations: Tumor-adjacent and tumor-blood pairs shared less of their repertoires than tumor region pairs shared. A significantly higher top-250-clone fraction was recorded for tumors than for blood (p = 0.039).

Germline loops: CDR1 MNHEY, CDR2 SVGAGI. The CDR3 runs 13 residues. A primer in the constant region served to generate TCR beta cDNA from 450 to 600 ng of total RNA. Slightly modified ARM-PCR with three nested multiplex PCR rounds yielded TCR beta libraries. Running 9 to 11 cycles apiece, the first two PCR rounds relied on TRBV1-TRBV30 forward primers together with a C-beta reverse primer. TCRdb re-called the multiplex PCR reads through MiXCR, storing one row per CDR3 protein. The table has 95,000 to 150,000 distinct CDR3 sequences, approximately 68% seen once; the top ten hold around 8.1%. Turning to this clonotype: Its target is not known. Sequence at one end of the junction differs from germline and may be a read error.

Unsorted bulk tissue (roughly 20-34 mg) underwent RNA and DNA co-extraction. Surgical resection treated primary liver carcinoma in the patients. V gene TRBV6-5 combines with J gene TRBJ2-1; D is unclear. This clonotype was sampled from a woman in her sixties or seventies with primary liver carcinoma and hepatitis B virus infection. Source material: tumor-adjacent normal liver tissue. In DNA, the CDR3 is TGTGCCGGCAGTTCCTCGTCTTCCGATGAGCAGTTCTTC. Protein: CAGSSSSSDEQFF.